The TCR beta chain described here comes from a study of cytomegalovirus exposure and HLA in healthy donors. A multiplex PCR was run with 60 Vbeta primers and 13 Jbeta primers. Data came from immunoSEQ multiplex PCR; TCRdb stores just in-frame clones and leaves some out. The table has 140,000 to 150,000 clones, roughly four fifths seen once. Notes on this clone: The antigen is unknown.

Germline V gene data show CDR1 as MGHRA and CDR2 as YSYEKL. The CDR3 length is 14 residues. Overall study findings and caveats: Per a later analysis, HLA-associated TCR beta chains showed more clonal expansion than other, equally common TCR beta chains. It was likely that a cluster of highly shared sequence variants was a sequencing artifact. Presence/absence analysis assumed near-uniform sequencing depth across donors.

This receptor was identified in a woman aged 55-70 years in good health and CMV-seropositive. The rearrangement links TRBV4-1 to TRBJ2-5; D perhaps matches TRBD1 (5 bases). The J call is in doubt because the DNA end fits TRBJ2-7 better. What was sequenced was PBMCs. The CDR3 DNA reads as TGCGCCAGCAGCCCCCAGGGCCTCTCCTACGAGCAGTACTTC. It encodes CASSPQGLSYEQYF.